Listed below are T cell receptor beta chains from one sample, sequenced in a study of cytotoxic CD8 clonotypes in ibrutinib-treated CLL. The table came from immunoSEQ multiplex PCR; TCRdb's copy has only in-frame clones and leaves some out. Of 330,000 or so clones in the sample, 67% were seen once. The starting material was PBMCs, obtained after 36 months of ibrutinib treatment. The receptors derive from a human donor with chronic lymphocytic leukemia. The CDR3 runs from the conserved cysteine through the conserved F or W. A D gene is named only where the DNA matches it firmly. Part of the rows lack a size; the others show once, few, many or a class for expanded clones.

V	size	length	J	D	CDR3	DNA
TRBV13	.	17	TRBJ2-3	TRBD2	CASSAPVSGGAGDTQYF	TGTGCCAGCAGCGCTCCCGTTAGCGGGGGGGCCGGAGATACGCAGTATTTT
TRBV5-6	.	14	TRBJ1-2	TRBD1	CASSIGQGAYGYTF	TGTGCCAGCAGCATCGGACAGGGGGCGTATGGCTACACCTTC
TRBV2	.	15	TRBJ2-1	.	CASSPDYRVYNEQFF	TGTGCCAGCAGTCCCGACTACAGGGTCTACAATGAGCAGTTCTTC
TRBV29-1	.	13	TRBJ1-1	.	CSVESTGVSEAFF	TGCAGCGTTGAGTCCACAGGAGTTTCTGAAGCTTTCTTT
TRBV9	.	15	TRBJ2-1	TRBD2	CASTSGGAAYNEQFF	TGTGCCAGCACGAGCGGGGGGGCGGCCTACAATGAGCAGTTCTTC
TRBV4-3	.	15	TRBJ2-3	TRBD2	CASSHATSDTDTQYF	TGCGCCAGCAGCCATGCTACTAGCGACACAGATACGCAGTATTTT
TRBV6-6	.	12	TRBJ2-7	.	CASYDWVDEQYF	TGTGCCAGCTACGACTGGGTGGACGAGCAGTACTTC
TRBV5-6	.	19	TRBJ1-5	TRBD1	CASSLTGTGAPDGNQPQHF	TGTGCCAGCAGCTTGACCGGAACAGGGGCGCCCGATGGCAATCAGCCCCAGCATTTT
TRBV29-1	.	15	TRBJ2-7	TRBD1	CSVARATGILYEQYF	TGCAGCGTTGCACGCGCGACAGGGATCTTGTACGAGCAGTACTTC
TRBV15	.	13	TRBJ2-7	TRBD1	CATSRARTGYLYF	TGTGCCACCAGCAGAGCGCGGACAGGGTATTTGTACTTC
TRBV7-8	few	13	TRBJ1-4	.	CASSPRSGEKLFF	TGTGCCAGCAGTCCTAGGTCGGGTGAAAAACTGTTTTTT
TRBV7-2	.	15	TRBJ2-1	TRBD2	CASSLDSGSQNEQFF	TGTGCCAGCAGCTTAGACAGCGGGAGTCAAAATGAGCAGTTCTTC
TRBV10-3	many	14	TRBJ1-1	.	CAIRGTVKNTEAFF	TGTGCCATCAGGGGGACGGTTAAGAACACTGAAGCTTTCTTT
TRBV21-1	.	11	TRBJ2-5	.	CASSTRETQYF	TGTGCCAGCAGCACTCGAGAGACCCAGTACTTC
TRBV4-3	.	19	TRBJ2-1	.	CASSQGYGSSGDPYNEQFF	TGCGCCAGCAGCCAAGGATATGGTTCCAGCGGAGACCCGTACAATGAGCAGTTCTTC
TRBV7-9	.	14	TRBJ2-3	.	CASSLDRDTDTQYF	TGTGCCAGCAGCTTAGACAGGGACACAGATACGCAGTATTTT
TRBV29-1	.	16	TRBJ2-1	TRBD2	CSVALLAGLSYNEQFF	TGCAGCGTAGCCTTACTAGCGGGGCTCTCCTACAATGAGCAGTTCTTC
TRBV5-1	.	13	TRBJ2-5	.	CASNQKGLETQYF	TGCGCCAGCAATCAAAAGGGGTTAGAGACCCAGTACTTC
TRBV14	few	15	TRBJ2-7	TRBD1	CASSQPGGAKYEQYF	TGTGCCAGCAGCCAACCAGGGGGCGCGAAGTACGAGCAGTACTTC
TRBV9	.	15	TRBJ1-1	TRBD1	CASSVRTGGNTEAFF	TGTGCCAGCAGCGTAAGGACAGGGGGAAACACTGAAGCTTTCTTT
TRBV27	.	16	TRBJ2-3	TRBD2	CASSQLAGGSTDTQYF	TGTGCCAGCAGTCAACTAGCGGGGGGGAGCACAGATACGCAGTATTTT
TRBV9	.	16	TRBJ2-7	TRBD1	CASSVGPDRANYEQYF	TGTGCCAGCAGCGTAGGACCCGACAGGGCAAACTACGAGCAGTACTTC
TRBV7-8	.	15	TRBJ2-7	.	CASSLRETDTYEQYF	TGTGCCAGCAGCTTACGGGAGACAGACACCTACGAGCAGTACTTC
TRBV27	few	15	TRBJ2-1	.	CASSGGGNRYNEQFF	TGTGCCAGCAGCGGCGGCGGAAACCGTTACAATGAGCAGTTCTTC
TRBV7-9	few	15	TRBJ2-3	TRBD2	CASSLGLAARDTQYF	TGTGCCAGCAGCTTAGGACTAGCGGCCCGAGATACGCAGTATTTT
TRBV5-1	.	14	TRBJ2-7	.	CASSFQTGTYEQYF	TGCGCCAGCAGCTTCCAGACTGGGACCTACGAGCAGTACTTC
TRBV13	.	14	TRBJ1-1	.	CASSTELLRSEAFF	TGTGCCAGCAGCACGGAGCTTTTGCGGTCTGAAGCTTTCTTT
TRBV20-1	.	11	TRBJ1-2	.	CSAEILDGYTF	TGCAGTGCCGAAATCCTTGATGGCTACACCTTC
TRBV9	.	16	TRBJ2-3	TRBD1	CASSVAGTGLTDTQYF	TGTGCCAGCAGCGTAGCTGGGACAGGGCTCACAGATACGCAGTATTTT
TRBV28	.	17	TRBJ2-2	TRBD2	CASRWTSGRIDTGELFF	TGTGCCAGCAGGTGGACTAGCGGGAGAATTGACACCGGGGAGCTGTTTTTT
TRBV9	.	16	TRBJ1-1	.	CASSGRGGRGFTEAFF	TGTGCCAGCAGCGGAAGAGGGGGGCGGGGTTTCACTGAAGCTTTCTTT
TRBV7-9	.	14	TRBJ1-2	.	CASSLEGGWYGYTF	TGTGCCAGCAGCTTAGAGGGAGGATGGTATGGCTACACCTTC
TRBV4-1	.	14	TRBJ1-4	.	CASSAIASNEKLFF	TGCGCCAGCAGCGCGATTGCGTCGAATGAAAAACTGTTTTTT
TRBV7-9	.	11	TRBJ1-4	.	CASSSREKLFF	TGTGCCAGCAGTTCACGCGAAAAACTGTTTTTT
TRBV18	.	14	TRBJ1-5	.	CASSPRNSNQPQHF	TGTGCCAGCTCACCGCGAAATAGCAATCAGCCCCAGCATTTT
TRBV27	.	14	TRBJ2-7	.	CASSLGRLSYEQYF	TGTGCCAGCAGTTTAGGGCGGTTATCCTACGAGCAGTACTTC
TRBV28	.	14	TRBJ2-7	TRBD2	CASSPPRGGTEQYF	TGTGCCAGCAGCCCCCCCCGGGGAGGGACCGAGCAGTACTTC